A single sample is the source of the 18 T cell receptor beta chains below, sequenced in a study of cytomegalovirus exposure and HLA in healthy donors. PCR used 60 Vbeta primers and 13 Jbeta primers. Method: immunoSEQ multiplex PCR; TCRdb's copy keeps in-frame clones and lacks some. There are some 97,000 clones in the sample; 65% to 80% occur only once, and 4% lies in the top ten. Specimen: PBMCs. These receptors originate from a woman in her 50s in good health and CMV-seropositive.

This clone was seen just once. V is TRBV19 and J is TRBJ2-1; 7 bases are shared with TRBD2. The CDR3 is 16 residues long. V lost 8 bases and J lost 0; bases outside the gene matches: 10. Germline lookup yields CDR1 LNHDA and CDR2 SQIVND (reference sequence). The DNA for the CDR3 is TGTGCCAGTGGGGGGGGGACCAGGAGCTCCTACAATGAGCAGTTCTTC. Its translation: CASGGGTRSSYNEQFF.

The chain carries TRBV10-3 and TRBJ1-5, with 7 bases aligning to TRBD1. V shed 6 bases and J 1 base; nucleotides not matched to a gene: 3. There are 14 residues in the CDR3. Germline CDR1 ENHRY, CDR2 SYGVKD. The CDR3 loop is CAIRGTESNQPQHF. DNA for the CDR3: TGTGCCATCAGGGGGACAGAGAGCAATCAGCCCCAGCATTTT.

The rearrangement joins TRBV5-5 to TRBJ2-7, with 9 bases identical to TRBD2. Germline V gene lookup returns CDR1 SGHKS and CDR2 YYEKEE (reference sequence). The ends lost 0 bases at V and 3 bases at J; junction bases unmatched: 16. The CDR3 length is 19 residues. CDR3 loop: CASSLAGLAGPTHLYEQYF. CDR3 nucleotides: TGTGCCAGCAGCTTGGCCGGGCTAGCGGGACCGACCCATCTCTACGAGCAGTACTTC.

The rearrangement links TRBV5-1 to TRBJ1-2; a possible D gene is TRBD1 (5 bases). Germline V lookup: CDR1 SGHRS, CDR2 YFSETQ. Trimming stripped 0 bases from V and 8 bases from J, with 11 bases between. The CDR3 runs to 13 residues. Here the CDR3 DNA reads TGCGCCAGCAGCTTGGAGATCCAGGGAGGCTACACCTTC. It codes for CASSLEIQGGYTF.

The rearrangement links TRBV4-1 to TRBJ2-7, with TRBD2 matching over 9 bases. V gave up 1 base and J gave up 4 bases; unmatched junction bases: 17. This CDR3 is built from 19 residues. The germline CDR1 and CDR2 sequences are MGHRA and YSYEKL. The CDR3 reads CASSQVRTSAKGTRYEQYF. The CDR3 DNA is TGCGCCAGCAGCCAAGTCCGGACTAGCGCGAAGGGAACCCGTTACGAGCAGTACTTC.

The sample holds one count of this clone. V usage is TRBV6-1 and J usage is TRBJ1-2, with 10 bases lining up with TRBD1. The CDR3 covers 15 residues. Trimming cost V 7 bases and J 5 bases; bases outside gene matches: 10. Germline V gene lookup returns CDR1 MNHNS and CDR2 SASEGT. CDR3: CASKETGGDDYGYTF. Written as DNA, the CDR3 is TGTGCCAGCAAGGAGACAGGGGGCGACGATTATGGCTACACCTTC.

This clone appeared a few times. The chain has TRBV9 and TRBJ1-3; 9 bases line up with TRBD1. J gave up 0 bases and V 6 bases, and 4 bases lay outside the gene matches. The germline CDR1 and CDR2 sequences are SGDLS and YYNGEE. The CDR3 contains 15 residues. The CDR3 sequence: CASTRTGDSGNTIYF. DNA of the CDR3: TGTGCCAGCACCCGGACAGGGGACTCTGGAAACACCATATATTTT.

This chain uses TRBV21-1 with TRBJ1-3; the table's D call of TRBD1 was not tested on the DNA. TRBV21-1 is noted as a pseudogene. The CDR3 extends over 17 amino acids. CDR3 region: CASSPQGNCLSGNTIYF. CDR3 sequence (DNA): TGTGCCAGCAGCCCGCAGGGTAATTGCCTCTCTGGAAACACCATATATTTT.

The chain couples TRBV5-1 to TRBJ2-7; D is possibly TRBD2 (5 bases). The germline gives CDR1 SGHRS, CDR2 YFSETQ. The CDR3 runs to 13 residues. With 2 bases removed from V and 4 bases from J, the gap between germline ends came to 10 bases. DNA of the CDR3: TGCGCCAGCAGCTTAGTCAGAGGGTACGAGCAGTACTTC. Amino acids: CASSLVRGYEQYF.

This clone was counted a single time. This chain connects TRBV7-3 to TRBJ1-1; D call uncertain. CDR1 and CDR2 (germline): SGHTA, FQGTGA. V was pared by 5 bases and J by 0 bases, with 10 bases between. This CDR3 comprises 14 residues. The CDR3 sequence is CASSPGILNTEAFF. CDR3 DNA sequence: TGTGCCAGCAGCCCGGGGATCTTGAACACTGAAGCTTTCTTT.

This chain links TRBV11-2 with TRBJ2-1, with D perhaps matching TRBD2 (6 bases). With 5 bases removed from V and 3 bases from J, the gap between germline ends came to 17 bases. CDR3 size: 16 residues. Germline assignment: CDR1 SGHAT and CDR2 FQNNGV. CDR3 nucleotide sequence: TGTGCCAGCAGCGTGGAGGGCCGCGGTGGCTACAATGAGCAGTTCTTC. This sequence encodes CASSVEGRGGYNEQFF.

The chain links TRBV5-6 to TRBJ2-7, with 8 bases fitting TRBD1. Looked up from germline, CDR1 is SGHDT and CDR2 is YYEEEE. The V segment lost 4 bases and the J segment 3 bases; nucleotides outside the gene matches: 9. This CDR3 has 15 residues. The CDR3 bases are TGTGCCAGCAGCCATACTGCCAGGGGGCTCTACGAGCAGTACTTC. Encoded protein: CASSHTARGLYEQYF.

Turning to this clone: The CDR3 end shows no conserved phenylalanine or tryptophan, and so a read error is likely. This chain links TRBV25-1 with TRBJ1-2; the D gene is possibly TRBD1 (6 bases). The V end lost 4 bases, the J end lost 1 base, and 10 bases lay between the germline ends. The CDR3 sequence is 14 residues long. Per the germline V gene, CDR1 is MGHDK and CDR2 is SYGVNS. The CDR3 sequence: CASSATGNNYGYTL. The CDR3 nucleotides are TGTGCCAGCAGTGCAACAGGGAATAACTATGGCTACACCCTC.

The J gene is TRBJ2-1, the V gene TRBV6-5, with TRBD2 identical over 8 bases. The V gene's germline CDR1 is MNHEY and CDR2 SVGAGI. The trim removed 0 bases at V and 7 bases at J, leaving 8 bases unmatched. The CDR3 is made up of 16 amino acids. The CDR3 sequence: CASSYSSGSLANEQFF. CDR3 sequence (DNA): TGTGCCAGCAGTTACTCAAGCGGGAGTTTAGCAAATGAGCAGTTCTTC.

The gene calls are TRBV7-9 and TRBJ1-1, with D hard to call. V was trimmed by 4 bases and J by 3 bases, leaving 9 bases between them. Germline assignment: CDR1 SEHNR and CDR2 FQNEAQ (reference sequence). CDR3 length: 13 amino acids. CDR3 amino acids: CASSSGLYTEAFF. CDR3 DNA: TGTGCCAGCAGCTCCGGACTGTACACTGAAGCTTTCTTT.

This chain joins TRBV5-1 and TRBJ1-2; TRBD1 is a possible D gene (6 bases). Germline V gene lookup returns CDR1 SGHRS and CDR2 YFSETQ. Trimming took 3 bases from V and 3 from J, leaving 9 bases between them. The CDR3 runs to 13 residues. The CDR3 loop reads CASSSGTHYGYTF. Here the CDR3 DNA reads TGCGCCAGCAGCTCCGGGACACACTATGGCTACACCTTC. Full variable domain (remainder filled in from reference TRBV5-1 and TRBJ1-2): KAGVTQTPRYLIKTRGQQVTLSCSPISGHRSVSWYQQTPGQGLQFLFEYFSETQRNKGNFPGRFSGRQFSNSRSEMNVSTLELGDSALYLCASSSGTHYGYTFGSGTRLTVV.

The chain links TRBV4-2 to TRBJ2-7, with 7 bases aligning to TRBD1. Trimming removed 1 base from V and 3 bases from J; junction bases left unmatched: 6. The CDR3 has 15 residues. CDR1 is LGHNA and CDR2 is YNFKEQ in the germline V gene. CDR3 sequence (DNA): TGTGCCAGCAGCCAAGGGTACAGGGGAGTCTACGAGCAGTACTTC. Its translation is CASSQGYRGVYEQYF.

CDR3 nucleotides: TGTGCCAGCAGCTTCGGACAGGGGATAAATGAGCAGTTCTTC. It yields the protein CASSFGQGINEQFF. The V call is TRBV7-9, the J call TRBJ2-1, with 9 bases identical to TRBD1. The V gene's germline CDR1 is SEHNR and CDR2 FQNEAQ (reference sequence). The CDR3 consists of 14 residues. Unmatched junction bases numbered 4, after V lost 3 bases and J lost 7 bases.